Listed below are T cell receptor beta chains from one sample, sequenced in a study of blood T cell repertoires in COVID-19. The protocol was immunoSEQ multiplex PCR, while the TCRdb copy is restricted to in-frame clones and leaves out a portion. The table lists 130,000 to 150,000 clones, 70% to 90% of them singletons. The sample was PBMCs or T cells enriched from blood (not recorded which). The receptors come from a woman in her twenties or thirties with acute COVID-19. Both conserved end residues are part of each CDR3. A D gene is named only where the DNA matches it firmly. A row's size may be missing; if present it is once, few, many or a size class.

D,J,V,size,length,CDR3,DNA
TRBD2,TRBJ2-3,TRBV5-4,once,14,CASAAGGNTDTQYF,TGTGCCAGCGCAGCGGGAGGCAACACAGATACGCAGTATTTT
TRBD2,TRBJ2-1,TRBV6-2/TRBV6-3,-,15,CASSYLREGPDEQFF,TGTGCCAGCAGTTATCTGCGGGAGGGCCCCGATGAGCAGTTCTTC
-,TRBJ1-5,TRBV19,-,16,CASSTLGPIMGGPQHF,TGTGCCAGTAGTACCCTCGGGCCTATAATGGGAGGGCCCCAGCATTTT
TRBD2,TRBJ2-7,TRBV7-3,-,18,CASSFGTTREYDSYEQYF,TGTGCCAGCAGCTTTGGGACTACGCGAGAATACGACTCCTACGAGCAGTACTTC
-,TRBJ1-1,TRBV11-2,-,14,CASRIWGPDTEAFF,TGTGCCAGCAGAATCTGGGGGCCGGACACTGAAGCTTTCTTT
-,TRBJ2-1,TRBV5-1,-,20,CASSSRGGGLSSSSYNEQFF,TGCGCCAGCAGCTCGCGCGGTGGGGGCCTTAGCTCAAGCTCCTACAATGAGCAGTTCTTC
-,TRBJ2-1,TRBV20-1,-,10,CSASRNEQFF,TGCAGTGCTTCTCGCAATGAGCAGTTCTTC
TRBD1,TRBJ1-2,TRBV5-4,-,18,CASSSRAGTGGLGYGYTF,TGTGCCAGCAGCTCGAGGGCCGGGACAGGGGGCTTGGGCTATGGCTACACCTTC
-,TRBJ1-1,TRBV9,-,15,CASSVGGTLNTEAFF,TGTGCCAGCAGCGTAGGAGGGACATTGAACACTGAAGCTTTCTTT
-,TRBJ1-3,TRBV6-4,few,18,CASSDSMTTTLSGNTIYF,TGTGCCAGCAGTGACTCAATGACAACGACCCTATCTGGAAACACCATATATTTT
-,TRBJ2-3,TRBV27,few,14,CASSLMPSSDTQYF,TGTGCCAGCAGTTTAATGCCGAGCTCGGATACGCAGTATTTT
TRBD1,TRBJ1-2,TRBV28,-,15,CASSLRTGGNYGYTF,TGTGCCAGCAGTTTACGGACAGGGGGAAACTATGGCTACACCTTC
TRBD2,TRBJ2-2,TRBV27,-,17,CASSLGLAGGNTGELFF,TGTGCCAGCAGTTTGGGACTAGCGGGAGGGAACACCGGGGAGCTGTTTTTT
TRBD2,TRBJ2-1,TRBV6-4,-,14,CASSEREGANEQFF,TGTGCCAGCAGCGAGCGGGAGGGGGCAAATGAGCAGTTCTTC
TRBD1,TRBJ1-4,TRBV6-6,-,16,CASSYGQDRVQEKLFF,TGTGCCAGCAGTTACGGGCAGGACAGGGTTCAGGAAAAACTGTTTTTT
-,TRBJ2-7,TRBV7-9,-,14,CASSLVRESFEQYF,TGTGCCAGCAGCTTAGTACGGGAGTCATTCGAGCAGTACTTC
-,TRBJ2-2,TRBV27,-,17,CASSPGWGQPNTGELFF,TGTGCCAGCAGTCCGGGGTGGGGACAACCCAACACCGGGGAGCTGTTTTTT
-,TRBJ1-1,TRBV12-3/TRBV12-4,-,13,CASSYGGEGEAFF,TGTGCCAGCAGTTATGGGGGGGAGGGTGAAGCTTTCTTT
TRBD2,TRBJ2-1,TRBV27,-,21,CASSSLKKLAGEVPAYNEQFF,TGTGCCAGCAGTTCCCTGAAAAAACTAGCGGGAGAGGTGCCCGCCTACAATGAGCAGTTCTTC
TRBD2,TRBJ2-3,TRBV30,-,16,CAWSGVASGSADTQYF,TGTGCCTGGAGTGGCGTGGCTAGCGGGAGTGCAGATACGCAGTATTTT
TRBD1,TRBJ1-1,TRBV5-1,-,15,CASSQQGTTNTEAFF,TGCGCCAGCAGCCAACAGGGGACAACGAACACTGAAGCTTTCTTT
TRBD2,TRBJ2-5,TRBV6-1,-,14,CASSEAPSGETQYF,TGTGCCAGCAGTGAAGCGCCTAGCGGGGAGACCCAGTACTTC
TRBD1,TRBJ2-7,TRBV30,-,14,CAWSGGTGVSEQYF,TGTGCCTGGAGTGGAGGGACAGGGGTGTCCGAGCAGTACTTC
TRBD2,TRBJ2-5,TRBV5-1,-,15,CASSLLAGSGETQYF,TGCGCCAGCAGCTTACTAGCGGGGTCGGGGGAGACCCAGTACTTC
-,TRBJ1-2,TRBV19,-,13,CASSSAGKGGYTF,TGTGCCAGTAGTTCCGCAGGGAAGGGAGGCTACACCTTC
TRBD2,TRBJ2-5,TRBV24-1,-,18,CATSESSDSSGRGETQYF,TGTGCCACCAGTGAGTCCTCGGATTCTAGCGGGAGAGGGGAGACCCAGTACTTC